One sample yielded the 8 T cell receptor beta chains listed below, sequenced in a study of shared T cell receptors in the human thymus. Profiling relied on immunoSEQ multiplex PCR, and the TCRdb table lists in-frame clones only, not all of them. The data contain around 730,000 clones, approximately 85% of them singletons. The sample was also linked to a second study, of human thymus T cells.

Material: thymocytes. These receptors were obtained from a girl in the first two years of life with a congenital heart defect.

This clone appeared a few times. The chain combines TRBV11-2 with TRBJ2-2; 9 bases fit TRBD1. V gave up 5 bases and J gave up 4 bases; unmatched junction bases: 2. CDR1 is SGHAT and CDR2 is FQNNGV in the germline V gene. The CDR3 runs to 14 residues. CDR3 bases: TGTGCCAGCAGCGAGGGACAGGGCACCGGGGAGCTGTTTTTT. This gives the protein CASSEGQGTGELFF. The entire variable domain, with the rest obtained from reference TRBV11-2 and TRBJ2-2, is as follows: EAGVAQSPRYKIIEKRQSVAFWCNPISGHATLYWYQQILGQGPKLLIQFQNNGVVDDSQLPKDRFSAERLKGVDSTLKIQPAKLEDSAVYLCASSEGQGTGELFFGEGSRLTVL.

V gene TRBV28 combines with J gene TRBJ1-6; weak D call: TRBD1 (5 bases). The CDR3 is 17 amino acids. V lost 5 bases to trimming and J lost 8 bases, with 22 bases between them. The V gene's germline CDR1 is MDHEN and CDR2 SYDVKM. CDR3 loop: CASSPVTDPRVDSPLHF. DNA of the CDR3: TGTGCCAGCAGTCCTGTGACAGATCCCCGGGTGGATTCACCCCTCCACTTT.

The CDR3 loop is CATSRDSGEEKLFF. The CDR3 bases are TGTGCCACCAGCAGAGATTCGGGGGAGGAAAAACTGTTTTTT. The genes are TRBV15 and TRBJ1-4; TRBD1 might be the D (5 bases). The CDR3 sequence is 14 residues long. Trimming took 0 bases from V and 8 from J, leaving 10 bases between them. Germline V gene sequence: CDR1 LNHNV, CDR2 YYDKDF (reference sequence).

V usage is TRBV7-3 and J usage is TRBJ1-6; D may be TRBD1 (6 bases). From germline, CDR1 is SGHTA and CDR2 FQGTGA. Trimming removed 5 bases at V and 7 bases at J, with 12 bases between. The CDR3 extends over 14 amino acids. As DNA, the CDR3 is TGTGCCAGCAGCCCAGGGGCTCGCAATTCACCCCTCCACTTT. Amino acids: CASSPGARNSPLHF.

In its sample, this clone was seen once. CDR3 protein: CASSVPRLAGSATSTDTQYF. The CDR3 DNA reads as TGTGCCAGTAGTGTTCCCCGACTAGCGGGGTCCGCGACTAGCACAGATACGCAGTATTTT. The chain links TRBV19 to TRBJ2-3, with TRBD2 matching 11 bases. Looked up from germline, CDR1 is LNHDA and CDR2 is SQIVND (reference sequence). The CDR3 is 20 amino acids. With V trimmed by 5 bases and J by 0 bases, 16 bases remained unmatched.

This clone was picked up a small number of times. The genes are TRBV19 and TRBJ2-5; 7 nucleotides line up with TRBD2. Losses at the gene ends were 4 bases for V and 3 bases for J; bases not matched to a gene: 8. CDR3 length: 15 residues. The germline V gene encodes CDR1 LNHDA and CDR2 SQIVND (reference sequence). CDR3 DNA sequence: TGTGCCAGTAGTAAGCGGGGAGATAGAGAAGAGACCCAGTACTTC. Translated: CASSKRGDREETQYF.

The V call is TRBV5-4, the J call TRBJ1-5; no reliable D call. V lost 4 bases and J lost 4, with 12 bases in between. The CDR3 contains 14 residues. Germline CDR1 reads SGHNT; CDR2 reads YYREEE (reference sequence). Here the CDR3 DNA reads TGTGCCAGCAGCCCCGACGGGTCTAATCAGCCCCAGCATTTT. It is translated as CASSPDGSNQPQHF. The whole variable domain, filled in from reference TRBV5-4 and TRBJ1-5, reads ETGVTQSPTHLIKTRGQQVTLRCSSQSGHNTVSWYQQALGQGPQFIFQYYREEENGRGNFPPRFSGLQFPNYSSELNVNALELDDSALYLCASSPDGSNQPQHFGDGTRLSIL.

The rearrangement joins TRBV4-1 to TRBJ2-3; 7 bases line up with TRBD1. After removal of 1 base from V and 5 bases from J, the junction contained 6 bases not matched to a gene. Germline V gene lookup returns CDR1 MGHRA and CDR2 YSYEKL. CDR3 length: 15 amino acids. The CDR3 is CASSQGEGAGDTQYF. The CDR3 bases are TGCGCCAGCAGCCAAGGTGAGGGGGCAGGAGATACGCAGTATTTT.